This T cell receptor beta chain derives from a study of blood T cell repertoires in COVID-19. Study background: T cells, B-cell-depleted T cells, or PBMCs supplied cDNA or gDNA.

As originally analysed: Counts of nucleated cells, estimated from reference gene primer amplification, were obtained. Sequencing was performed with immunoSEQ multiplex PCR; in TCRdb, only in-frame clones are kept and a portion is missing. V, J and clone size are those of that table, while D and trimming were read from the DNA. Found here are about 120,000 clones, 65% to 85% of them singletons; the top ten hold 3.5% to 5.5%. Sequencing was carried out using peripheral blood. The sequence came from a woman between 65 and 79 years old with acute or convalescent COVID-19.

The CDR3: CASYLSSGNTIYF. CDR3 in DNA: TGTGCCAGCTACTTGAGCTCTGGAAACACCATATATTTT. The V call is TRBV18, the J call TRBJ1-3; D remains ambiguous. Trimming stripped 7 bases from V and 0 bases from J, with 7 bases between. The CDR3 totals 13 residues. Germline V gene lookup returns CDR1 KGHSH and CDR2 LQKENI.